The T cell receptor beta chain described here comes from a study of cytomegalovirus exposure and HLA in healthy donors. Study-wide results and caveats: Presence/absence analyses took donor sequencing depth as roughly uniform. Reportedly, HLA-A and HLA-B alleles of most subjects were accurately predicted from TCR beta.

Primers for the PCR totalled 60 Vbeta and 13 Jbeta. Sequenced by immunoSEQ multiplex PCR; TCRdb stores in-frame clones only, minus some. The table has 150,000 to 200,000 clones, about four fifths seen once. Donors showed nominal health when sampled, although they likely had unrecorded immune exposures. Of note for this clone: What it binds is unknown. The junction departs from germline at one end; a sequencing error may be responsible. The sample holds other DNA sequences that translate to the same CDR3.

CDR1 is MNHEY and CDR2 is SVGAGI in the germline V gene. CDR3 size: 13 residues. Sequencing used PBMCs. The TCR originated in a man between 18 and 35 years old in good health and CMV-seronegative. The chain has TRBV6-5 and TRBJ1-5; TRBD1 might be the D (5 bases). The CDR3 DNA is TGTGCCAGCAGGACAGATAGCAACCAGCCCCAGCATTTT. Translation gives CASRTDSNQPQHF.